This T cell receptor (beta chain) is drawn from a study of shared clonotypes between healthy human individuals. The repertoire was sequenced with immunoSEQ multiplex PCR; TCRdb's copy has only in-frame clones and lacks some. Here the sample spans a few million clones, around 95% being singletons. The CDR3 sequence is 13 residues long. V lost 7 bases and J lost 14; bases outside the gene matches: 12. The germline CDR1 and CDR2 sequences are SEHNR and FQNEAQ (reference sequence). This clone was counted a few times. The source is a man younger than 30 in good health. What was sequenced was naive CD4+ T cells sorted from blood. The subset is: CD45RA+ positively selected. This chain uses TRBV7-9 with TRBJ1-4; 8 nucleotides align to TRBD1. DNA for the CDR3: TGTGCCAGCATAGGAGGACAGGGTCCCAGCCTGTTTTTT. Translated: CASIGGQGPSLFF.